The clone carrying this TCR beta chain was detected ten times or more. Its specificity is not known. The DNA ends 3 residues before the CDR3 does, and the rest of the CDR3 is filled in from the germline J gene. Patients and controls were mostly of Caucasian heritage. Each donor provided about 5 to 9 ml of heparinized whole blood. This entry comes from a study of T cell clonality in common variable immunodeficiency. General study points: Common variable immunodeficiency TCR beta sequences reportedly had fewer deletions and N-nucleotide insertions.

CVID and control samples used equivalent genomic DNA input. Clones were sequenced by immunoSEQ multiplex PCR, and TCRdb holds only the in-frame ones, with some missing. Observed in the sample are around 47,000 clones, none of them singletons. The CDR3 totals 14 residues. The germline V and J ends were trimmed by 5 bases and 5 bases, with 15 bases remaining between them. CDR1 is SGHVS and CDR2 is FNYEAQ in the germline V gene. The sequence derives from a person between 18 and 69 years old in good health. The sequencing sample was made of peripheral blood mononuclear cells. The J gene is TRBJ1-1, the V gene TRBV7-6; D perhaps matches TRBD1 (6 bases). CDR3 loop: CASSPGYRVTEAFF. Incomplete CDR3 DNA: TGTGCCAGCAGCCCCGGCTACAGGGTTACTGAA. Looking up the rest from reference TRBV7-6 and TRBJ1-1 gives the full variable domain: GAGVSQSPRYKVTKRGQDVALRCDPISGHVSLYWYRQALGQGPEFLTYFNYEAQQDKSGLPNDRFSAERPEGSISTLTIQRTEQRDSAMYRCASSPGYRVTEAFFGQGTRLTVV.